The present T cell receptor (beta chain) was sequenced within a study of T cell responses to AZD1222 COVID-19 vaccine. Study overall: Second-dose recipients at about 4 or about 12 weeks were treated as one pooled group. Overall study results and limits: Most donors were white British and more were female, and clonal diversity was possibly underestimated. Breadth and depth of Spike-specific TCRs rose after two AZD1222 doses. Baseline serology detected seropositivity in only a handful of AZD1222 recipients.

For this clone: The target antigen is unknown.

The V and J ends lost 5 bases and 10 bases, in that order; junction bases with no gene match: 11. CDR3 length equals 16 residues. CDR1 and CDR2 (germline): SEHNR, FQNEAQ (reference sequence). This table comes from immunoSEQ multiplex PCR, and its TCRdb copy is limited to in-frame clones, with some not included. Of fewer than 150,000 clones listed, more than 75% were seen once; the top ten hold 1.2%. The sample in question was peripheral blood, obtained on day 0 of AZD1222 vaccination. The gene calls are TRBV7-9 and TRBJ1-6; TRBD1 aligns across 10 bases. The TCR originated in an adult in good health. The DNA of the CDR3 is TGTGCCAGCAGCGGAGGCCTCCGGGACAGGGGCTCACCCCTCCACTTT. Amino acids: CASSGGLRDRGSPLHF.